Each of the 23 T cell receptor beta chains below was sequenced from the same sample in a study of neurological immune-mediated disorders. TCRdb redid the calling of the 5' RACE reads with MiXCR, one entry per CDR3 protein. This sample has 70,000 to 90,000 distinct CDR3 sequences; nearly 6% occur once, and the top ten carry roughly 7.9%. Time point here: longitudinal time-point 2. Sequencing used PBMCs. These receptors came from an older woman with multiple sclerosis.

This clonotype was seen at least ten times. The chain couples TRBV27 to TRBJ1-5; 10 bases match TRBD1. The CDR3 loop spans 16 amino acids. The trim removed 4 bases at V and 4 bases at J, leaving 7 bases unmatched. CDR1 and CDR2 (germline): MNHEY, SMNVEV (reference sequence). CDR3 DNA sequence: TGTGCCAGCAGTTCCGGGACAGGGGATTGGAATCAGCCCCAGCATTTT. This gives the protein CASSSGTGDWNQPQHF.

This clonotype came up many times. The J gene is TRBJ1-1, the V gene TRBV7-9; no reliable D call. Germline loops: CDR1 SEHNR, CDR2 FQNEAQ (reference sequence). The CDR3 loop spans 16 amino acids. V was pared by 1 base and J by 8 bases, with 20 bases between. CDR3 region: CASSLGTIAVDIEAFF. The CDR3 coding sequence is TGTGCCAGCAGCTTAGGGACGATAGCTGTGGATATAGAAGCTTTCTTT.

This clonotype occurred many times. The V gene is TRBV9, the J gene TRBJ2-3, with a tentative D call TRBD2 (5 bases). Germline V gene lookup returns CDR1 SGDLS and CDR2 YYNGEE. The CDR3 contains 16 residues. Trimming cost V 0 bases and J 2 bases, with 13 bases left between them. This CDR3 reads CASSVVRLATTDTQYF. In DNA, the CDR3 is TGTGCCAGCAGCGTAGTAAGGCTAGCCACCACAGATACGCAGTATTTT.

This clonotype was seen ten or more times. The chain couples TRBV5-1 to TRBJ2-1; TRBD1 aligns across 9 bases. Germline assignment: CDR1 SGHRS and CDR2 YFSETQ. J was trimmed by 9 bases and V by 4 bases; bases with no gene match: 11. The CDR3 is 15 residues long. The CDR3 loop reads CASSPTGQGRSEQFF. Here the CDR3 DNA reads TGCGCCAGCAGCCCCACCGGACAGGGGAGGAGTGAGCAGTTCTTC.

This clonotype was detected many times. The genes are TRBV7-9 and TRBJ1-1; a possible D gene is TRBD1 (6 bases). Trimming shortened V by 5 bases and J by 1 base, and 17 bases separated the two germline ends. Germline CDR1 reads SEHNR; CDR2 reads FQNEAQ (reference sequence). The CDR3 extends over 16 amino acids. The CDR3 sequence: CASSPPGGWGNTEAFF. CDR3 DNA: TGTGCCAGCAGCCCGCCCGGGGGCTGGGGGAACACTGAAGCTTTCTTT. The full variable domain, in which reference TRBV7-9 and TRBJ1-1 provide the parts outside the CDR3, is DTGVSQNPRHKITKRGQNVTFRCDPISEHNRLYWYRQTLGQGPEFLTYFQNEAQLEKSRLLSDRFSAERPKGSFSTLEIQRTEQGDSAMYLCASSPPGGWGNTEAFFGQGTRLTVV.

This clonotype was recorded many times. The chain uses TRBV6-5 and TRBJ2-3, with D unclear. CDR3 size: 16 residues. The germline V gene has CDR1 MNHEY and CDR2 SVGAGI. V lost 5 bases and J 1 base, leaving 16 bases between the germline ends. The CDR3 sequence: CASSTKAGKGTDTQYF. The CDR3 DNA reads as TGTGCCAGCAGTACAAAGGCCGGCAAGGGCACAGATACGCAGTATTTT.

This clonotype was seen more than once but under ten times. The chain has TRBV18 and TRBJ1-5; D might be TRBD1 (6 bases). This CDR3 is built from 16 residues. V lost 2 bases, J lost 2 bases, and 13 bases lay in between. Germline V CDR1 and CDR2: KGHSH, LQKENI. The CDR3 sequence: CASSPKGVDGNQPQHF. CDR3 nucleotide sequence: TGTGCCAGCTCACCAAAGGGGGTGGATGGCAATCAGCCCCAGCATTTT.

This clonotype was detected only a few times. The V call is TRBV6-1, the J call TRBJ1-2; TRBD1 might be the D (5 bases). Trimming pared 7 bases from V and 2 bases from J, leaving 14 bases between. The germline gives CDR1 MNHNS, CDR2 SASEGT. The CDR3 runs 14 residues. The CDR3: CASNPQGRNYGYTF. The CDR3 DNA follows: TGTGCCAGCAACCCCCAGGGAAGGAACTATGGCTACACCTTC.

This clonotype has at least ten counts. This rearrangement joins TRBV5-1 to TRBJ2-7; 7 nucleotides line up with TRBD1. The trim removed 4 bases at V and 3 bases at J, leaving 13 bases unmatched. This CDR3 comprises 16 residues. Germline lookup yields CDR1 SGHRS and CDR2 YFSETQ. The CDR3 region has the DNA TGCGCCAGCAGCCTGAACCGGGACAGATATGACTACGAGCAGTACTTC. Translating it yields CASSLNRDRYDYEQYF.

The sample holds many counts of this clonotype. The V and J genes are TRBV10-3 and TRBJ2-5, with TRBD1 matching over 10 bases. The CDR3 runs to 14 residues. CDR1 is ENHRY, CDR2 SYGVKD, per germline. V gave up 6 bases and J gave up 4 bases; unmatched junction bases: 5. The CDR3 bases are TGTGCCATCAGCGAGACAGGGGGCGGAGAGACCCAGTACTTC. Its protein is CAISETGGGETQYF.

The J gene is TRBJ2-2, the V gene TRBV10-3, with 8 bases matching TRBD1. The germline V gene encodes CDR1 ENHRY and CDR2 SYGVKD. J lost 1 base, V lost 3 bases, and 4 bases had no gene match. This CDR3 is 16 amino acids long. The CDR3: CAISDPGTGNTGELFF. CDR3 nucleotide sequence: TGTGCCATCAGTGACCCCGGGACAGGGAACACCGGGGAGCTGTTTTTT.

This clonotype was observed many times. The chain combines TRBV12-5 with TRBJ1-4; TRBD1 is a possible D gene (5 bases). Trimming removed 7 bases at V and 3 bases at J, with 18 bases between. There are 16 residues in the CDR3. Per the germline V gene, CDR1 is LGHNT and CDR2 is FRNRAP. The DNA of the CDR3 is TGTGCTAGTGCCCGCTGGGGCGACCCGCCTAATGAAAAACTGTTTTTT. As protein: CASARWGDPPNEKLFF.

This clonotype was seen ten or more times. The V and J genes are TRBV6-5 and TRBJ2-1; D is tentatively TRBD1 or TRBD2 (5 bases each). Germline-derived CDR1 and CDR2 are MNHEY and SVGAGI. V gave up 7 bases and J gave up 7 bases, with 17 bases separating them. This CDR3 has 14 amino acids. The CDR3 DNA reads TGTGCCAGCACCCTCCGAGGGGCGAGGAATGAGCAGTTCTTC. Translating gives CASTLRGARNEQFF.

Remarks on this clonotype: A single base separates this from a much larger clone, so it may be a read error. The rearrangement uses TRBV28 and TRBJ1-4, with no clear D. The germline V gene encodes CDR1 MDHEN and CDR2 SYDVKM. V was trimmed by 5 bases and J by 4 bases, leaving 17 bases between them. The CDR3 runs 16 residues. DNA of the CDR3: TGTGCCAGCAGTATCGTACAGTCGGCTCGTAATGAAAAACTGTTTTTT. Amino acid sequence: CASSIVQSARNEKLFF. Drawing the rest from reference TRBV28 and TRBJ1-4, the complete variable domain is DVKVTQSSRYLVKRTGEKVFLECVQDMDHENMFWYRQDPGLGLRLIYFSYDVKMKEKGDIPEGYSVSREKKERFSLILESASTNQTSMYLCASSIVQSARNEKLFFGSGTQLSVL.

This clonotype was seen a few times. This chain's CDR3 is CASSLVGTDNYEQYF. The CDR3 DNA is TGTGCCAGCAGCTTGGTTGGGACGGACAACTACGAGCAGTACTTC. The chain links TRBV5-6 to TRBJ2-7; D may be TRBD1 or TRBD2 (5 bases each). Germline CDR1 reads SGHDT; CDR2 reads YYEEEE. This CDR3 comprises 15 residues. Trimming removed 0 bases at V and 3 bases at J, with 13 bases between.

This clonotype was observed at least ten times. The chain uses TRBV29-1 and TRBJ1-1; D unresolved. V lost 6 bases and J lost 5, with 16 bases in between. Germline lookup yields CDR1 SQVTM and CDR2 ANQGSEA. The CDR3 spans 13 residues. The CDR3 coding sequence is TGCAGCGTGGGCGTGGGTCTTCGAACTGAAGCTTTCTTT. Translating it yields CSVGVGLRTEAFF.

There are many counts of this clonotype. J is TRBJ2-6 and V is TRBV4-1; 9 nucleotides line up with TRBD2. Losses at the gene ends were 0 bases for V and 0 bases for J; bases not matched to a gene: 3. Germline values: CDR1 MGHRA, CDR2 YSYEKL. This CDR3 is 18 amino acids long. The CDR3 DNA follows: TGCGCCAGCAGCCAAGAAGGCGGGGGGGCCTCTGGGGCCAACGTCCTGACTTTC. Encoded protein: CASSQEGGGASGANVLTF.

This clonotype was found a few times. A much larger clonotype is one base distant, so this may be a read error. The genes are TRBV5-5 and TRBJ1-4, with D unresolved. Germline V gene lookup returns CDR1 SGHKS and CDR2 YYEKEE (reference sequence). The CDR3 is made up of 13 amino acids. V lost 2 bases, J lost 7 bases, and 9 bases lay in between. CDR3 loop: CASSLHGFEKLFF. CDR3 DNA: TGTGCCAGCAGCTTACATGGTTTTGAAAAACTGTTTTTT.

In regard to this clonotype: A much larger clone is a single base away; this may be a read error. DNA of the CDR3: TGTGCCAACAGGCCTACGGCAGGGTCCAAAAACATTCAGTACTTC. Translating it yields CANRPTAGSKNIQYF. The chain employs TRBV3-1 and TRBJ2-4; D is possibly TRBD1 (5 bases). Trimming cost V 10 bases and J 2 bases, with 18 bases left between them. This CDR3 has 15 residues. Germline values: CDR1 LGHDT, CDR2 YNNKEL (reference sequence).

This clonotype was recorded at least ten times. The chain combines TRBV29-1 with TRBJ2-7; the D is unclear. V lost 5 bases, J lost 2 bases, and 10 bases lay in between. Looked up from germline, CDR1 is SQVTM and CDR2 is ANQGSEA. The CDR3 runs to 12 residues. CDR3 sequence reads: CSVSAGAYEQYF. In DNA form, the CDR3 reads TGCAGCGTTTCTGCAGGTGCCTACGAGCAGTACTTC.

The sample holds many counts of this clonotype. This chain joins TRBV12-3 or TRBV12-4 and TRBJ1-5; D unclear. V dropped 6 bases and J dropped 2 bases, with 20 bases sitting between them. There are 17 residues in the CDR3. CDR3 nucleotide sequence: TGTGCCAGCAGCCTAGGCTCCGGGAATGTTGGCAATCAGCCCCAGCATTTT. This translates into CASSLGSGNVGNQPQHF.

This sequence joins TRBV6-1 and TRBJ1-5; D is ambiguous. Germline V gives CDR1 MNHNS, CDR2 SASEGT. V was shortened by 6 bases and J by 4 bases, with 16 bases between the two germline ends. This CDR3 contains 15 residues. CDR3 nucleotides: TGTGCCAGCAGGGTTGGCCAGGCCTTTAATCAGCCCCAGCATTTT. Its protein product is CASRVGQAFNQPQHF.

As to this clonotype: Given a much more abundant clone one base away, this may be a read error. The chain combines TRBV10-2 with TRBJ2-2; the D gene is possibly TRBD1 (6 bases). This CDR3 has 14 residues. Germline V CDR1 and CDR2: WSHSY, SAAADI. V gave up 5 bases and J gave up 4 bases, with 11 bases separating them. The CDR3 DNA reads as TGCGCCAGCAGTCGGGACATGCCCACCGGGGAGCTGTTTTTT. Translating it yields CASSRDMPTGELFF.